The next 25 T cell receptor beta chains were all read from a single sample in a study of T cells in narcolepsy. Clones were sequenced by immunoSEQ multiplex PCR, and TCRdb holds only the in-frame ones, with some missing. Among more than 30,000 clones listed, roughly 80% were seen once. The specimen sequenced was CD45RA- memory CD4+ T cells from PBMCs. These receptors came from a human donor with narcolepsy.

The genes are TRBV6-1 and TRBJ1-2; D possibly corresponds to TRBD1 (6 bases). The CDR3 contains 13 residues. V gave up 6 bases and J gave up 7 bases, with 15 bases separating them. Germline values: CDR1 MNHNS, CDR2 SASEGT. The CDR3, as DNA: TGTGCCAGCAGAAATGCAGGGGAGGGTGGCTACACCTTC. Translation gives CASRNAGEGGYTF.

The V call is TRBV10-3, the J call TRBJ1-2; 11 positions match TRBD1. Germline values: CDR1 ENHRY, CDR2 SYGVKD. This CDR3 region has 15 residues. Trimming removed 8 bases from V and 0 bases from J; junction bases left unmatched: 5. CDR3 nucleotide sequence: TGTGCCATCGGGGACAGGGGGTCAACTAACTATGGCTACACCTTC. This sequence encodes CAIGDRGSTNYGYTF.

The J gene is TRBJ1-6, the V gene TRBV2, with D possibly TRBD1 on 6 matching bases. In germline, CDR1 is SNHLY, CDR2 FYNNEI. CDR3 length: 14 amino acids. V lost 3 bases, J lost 3 bases, and 6 bases lay in between. The CDR3 loop reads CASSEDSYNSPLHF. The CDR3 DNA reads TGTGCCAGCAGTGAGGACAGCTATAATTCACCCCTCCACTTT.

The CDR3 region has the DNA TGTGCCAGCAGCTTAGCTAGGGACGGGACTGAAGCTTTCTTT. Protein product: CASSLARDGTEAFF. J is TRBJ1-1 and V is TRBV7-9, with a weak D call TRBD1 (5 bases). V lost 0 bases to trimming and J lost 5 bases, with 10 bases between them. CDR1 and CDR2 (germline): SEHNR, FQNEAQ (reference sequence). This CDR3 comprises 14 residues.

The gene calls are TRBV7-2 and TRBJ1-6; D perhaps matches TRBD1 (6 bases). CDR3 size: 13 residues. In germline, CDR1 is SGHTA, CDR2 FQGNSA. The V end lost 1 base, the J end lost 8 bases, and 6 bases lay between the germline ends. This CDR3 is CASSLDRDSPLHF. The CDR3 nucleotides read TGTGCCAGCAGCTTAGACAGGGATTCACCCCTCCACTTT.

The chain uses TRBV4-2 and TRBJ1-5; the match to TRBD1 covers 9 bases. CDR1 LGHNA and CDR2 YNFKEQ come from the germline V gene. The CDR3 has 15 residues. V lost 5 bases, J lost 6 bases, and 8 bases stayed unmatched. CDR3 sequence: CASSTNGQGSQPQHF. The CDR3, as DNA: TGTGCCAGCAGCACGAACGGACAGGGGAGTCAGCCCCAGCATTTT.

The rearrangement uses TRBV5-1 and TRBJ1-5, with D possibly being TRBD1 (5 bases). The CDR3 covers 14 residues. Germline CDR1 reads SGHRS; CDR2 reads YFSETQ. V was pared by 3 bases and J by 2 bases, with 9 bases between. Here the CDR3 reads CASSSVGGNQPQHF. CDR3 DNA: TGCGCCAGCAGCTCGGTAGGGGGCAATCAGCCCCAGCATTTT.

On this clone itself: An end of the junction does not agree with germline; a read error may underlie this. The chain joins TRBV4-1 to TRBJ1-1; D possibly corresponds to TRBD1 (6 bases). The germline V gene has CDR1 MGHRA and CDR2 YSYEKL. The CDR3 loop spans 15 amino acids. CDR3 amino acids: CASSQFRGGNTEAFF. The DNA of the CDR3 is TGTGCCAGCAGCCAGTTCAGGGGAGGCAACACTGAAGCTTTCTTT.

This clone has a handful of counts. This chain connects TRBV11-2 to TRBJ2-7, with 8 bases matching TRBD1. Germline trimming cut 5 bases from V and 5 bases from J; bases unmatched to any gene: 8. The germline V gene has CDR1 SGHAT and CDR2 FQNNGV. The CDR3 has 14 amino acids. CDR3 residues: CASSQGQASDEQYF. The CDR3 DNA follows: TGTGCCAGCAGCCAGGGACAGGCTAGTGACGAGCAGTACTTC.

The genes are TRBV2 and TRBJ1-6; D is unclear. The V end was cut by 8 bases, the J end by 4 bases, with 6 bases between. Germline V CDR1 and CDR2: SNHLY, FYNNEI. The CDR3 has 12 residues. The CDR3: CASRGYNSPLHF. The DNA of the CDR3 is TGTGCCAGCCGGGGTTATAATTCACCCCTCCACTTT.

CDR3 sequence reads: CASSQQGGHEQYF. In DNA form, the CDR3 reads TGCGCCAGCAGCCAACAGGGAGGTCACGAGCAGTACTTC. This chain uses TRBV5-1 with TRBJ2-7, with D perhaps given as TRBD1 or TRBD2 (6 bases each). The V and J ends lost 4 bases and 5 bases respectively, with 13 bases between them. In germline, CDR1 is SGHRS, CDR2 YFSETQ. CDR3 length equals 13 residues.

The V and J genes are TRBV5-1 and TRBJ2-1, with 11 bases that match TRBD2. This CDR3 comprises 14 residues. Germline trimming cut 4 bases from V and 10 bases from J; bases unmatched to any gene: 7. Germline CDR1 is SGHRS and CDR2 is YFSETQ. The CDR3: CASSGSGGAGEQFF. The CDR3 nucleotides read TGCGCCAGCAGCGGTAGCGGGGGGGCCGGGGAGCAGTTCTTC. Full variable domain (missing parts from reference TRBV5-1 and TRBJ2-1): KAGVTQTPRYLIKTRGQQVTLSCSPISGHRSVSWYQQTPGQGLQFLFEYFSETQRNKGNFPGRFSGRQFSNSRSEMNVSTLELGDSALYLCASSGSGGAGEQFFGPGTRLTVL.

The chain employs TRBV5-1 and TRBJ2-2; 8 bases are shared with TRBD2. This CDR3 spans 16 amino acids. The ends lost 4 bases at V and 6 bases at J; junction bases unmatched: 11. CDR1 is SGHRS and CDR2 is YFSETQ in the germline V gene. The CDR3 coding sequence is TGCGCCAGCAGCAAAACTAGCGGTAGTGGAGCCGGGGAGCTGTTTTTT. Encoded protein: CASSKTSGSGAGELFF.

This clone was seen a handful of times. The rearrangement uses TRBV6-6 and TRBJ1-6; tentatively, D is TRBD1 (5 bases). Trimming shortened V by 4 bases and J by 4 bases, and 8 bases separated the two germline ends. This CDR3 is built from 14 residues. Germline CDR1 and CDR2: MNHNY and SVGAGI (reference sequence). In DNA, the CDR3 is TGTGCCAGCAGTTTGACAGATTATAATTCACCCCTCCACTTT. Amino acids: CASSLTDYNSPLHF.

The CDR3 loop is CASSPRDRADETQYF. DNA for the CDR3: TGTGCCAGCAGCCCACGGGACAGGGCTGACGAGACCCAGTACTTC. The gene calls are TRBV7-9 and TRBJ2-5, with 9 bases matching TRBD1. V dropped 5 bases and J dropped 5; count of bases not matched to a gene: 9. Germline-derived CDR1 and CDR2 are SEHNR and FQNEAQ (reference sequence). There are 15 residues in the CDR3.

This sequence joins TRBV2 and TRBJ1-3; TRBD1 agrees at 9 bases. This CDR3 has 15 amino acids. Germline V lookup: CDR1 SNHLY, CDR2 FYNNEI. J lost 4 bases, V lost 6 bases, and 7 bases had no gene match. DNA for the CDR3: TGTGCCAGCAGCCCGGGACAGGGTCCGGGAAACACCATATATTTT. Its protein product is CASSPGQGPGNTIYF.

This chain connects TRBV2 to TRBJ2-3, with D possibly being TRBD1 (7 bases). Germline CDR1 is SNHLY and CDR2 is FYNNEI. The CDR3 has 14 amino acids. V was pared by 4 bases and J by 4 bases, with 12 bases between. This CDR3 is CASSGQGGADTQYF. The CDR3 bases are TGTGCCAGCAGTGGACAGGGAGGCGCAGATACGCAGTATTTT.

V is TRBV6-6 and J is TRBJ1-2, with D maybe TRBD1 (5 bases). CDR1 and CDR2 (germline): MNHNY, SVGAGI (reference sequence). This CDR3 is built from 15 residues. V shed 7 bases and J shed 4 bases, with 19 bases lying between them. Here the CDR3 DNA reads TGTGCCAGCAATCGGGACGGGGCCCTGACCTATGGCTACACCTTC. The encoded protein is CASNRDGALTYGYTF.

The chain recombines TRBV7-9 with TRBJ1-5; maybe TRBD1 (6 bases). Germline lookup yields CDR1 SEHNR and CDR2 FQNEAQ (reference sequence). CDR3 size: 15 residues. Between the trimmed V and J ends, which lost 5 bases and 2 bases, there was a span of 13 bases. For the CDR3, the DNA is TGTGCCAGCAGCCCCCGGGGGCAGCGCAATCAGCCCCAGCATTTT. This gives the protein CASSPRGQRNQPQHF.

In its sample, this clone was seen a few times. The chain combines TRBV29-1 with TRBJ2-1, with D maybe TRBD1 (6 bases). The CDR3 runs to 14 residues. The germline V gene has CDR1 SQVTM and CDR2 ANQGSEA. Trimming removed 7 bases from V and 7 bases from J, with 20 bases in between. The CDR3 nucleotides are TGCAGCGGTACCGGGACACCCTTTTTAAATGAGCAGTTCTTC. The encoded protein is CSGTGTPFLNEQFF.

The J gene is TRBJ1-1, the V gene TRBV27, with TRBD1 identical over 7 bases. The CDR3 sequence is 14 residues long. V lost 5 bases, J lost 9 bases, and 12 bases stayed unmatched. Germline loops: CDR1 MNHEY, CDR2 SMNVEV (reference sequence). For the CDR3, the DNA is TGTGCCAGCAGTAACCGACAGGGCGGATCCCAAGCTTTCTTT. It specifies CASSNRQGGSQAFF.

The chain is built from TRBV5-1 and TRBJ2-3; the match to TRBD1 covers 7 bases. From germline, CDR1 is SGHRS and CDR2 YFSETQ. The trim removed 3 bases at V and 0 bases at J, leaving 7 bases unmatched. The CDR3 is made up of 16 amino acids. DNA of the CDR3: TGCGCCAGCAGCTCCCCACAGGGGCCTAGCACAGATACGCAGTATTTT. This translates into CASSSPQGPSTDTQYF.

DNA for the CDR3: TGTGCCAGCAGCTTAGGGCCGGGACGGGCTAGCGGGGAATTAAGGTACAATGAGCAGTTCTTC. Protein sequence: CASSLGPGRASGELRYNEQFF. The chain couples TRBV7-3 to TRBJ2-1; TRBD2 agrees at 9 bases. With V trimmed by 2 bases and J by 4 bases, 21 bases remained unmatched. Germline V gene lookup returns CDR1 SGHTA and CDR2 FQGTGA. The length of the CDR3 is 21 residues.

This clone showed up just a few times. This sequence joins TRBV5-4 and TRBJ1-1; a weak D match, TRBD1 (5 bases). This CDR3 is 11 amino acids long. Germline CDR1 SGHNT, CDR2 YYREEE (reference sequence). Trimming took 8 bases from V and 13 from J, leaving 18 bases between them. The chain's CDR3 is CARIQGPVGFF. The DNA of the CDR3 is TGTGCCAGAATCCAGGGTCCGGTAGGTTTCTTT.

The chain employs TRBV19 and TRBJ2-7, with TRBD1 matching over 8 bases. The CDR3 consists of 16 residues. The V gene's germline CDR1 is LNHDA and CDR2 SQIVND (reference sequence). The junction had 16 bases not matched to a gene; V was cut back by 3 bases and J by 9 bases. The CDR3 reads CASSIGDRTTDGGQYF. In nucleotides, the CDR3 is TGTGCCAGTAGTATTGGGGACAGGACAACCGACGGGGGGCAGTACTTC.